The 15 T cell receptor beta chains presented below share a single source sample, sequenced in a study of blood T cell repertoires in COVID-19. TCRdb's table, derived via immunoSEQ multiplex PCR, lists solely in-frame clones and lacks some. The table includes about 310,000 clones, around nine tenths detected once. The sequenced material came from peripheral blood. These receptors were obtained from a man aged 50 to 59 with active or convalescent COVID-19.

The chain combines TRBV5-6 with TRBJ2-7, with D possibly matching TRBD2 (6 bases). The CDR3 totals 16 residues. Between the trimmed V and J ends, which lost 1 base and 0 bases, there was a span of 14 bases. The germline gives CDR1 SGHDT, CDR2 YYEEEE. The CDR3 protein is CASSLFRDSNSYEQYF. The DNA of the CDR3 is TGTGCCAGCAGCTTGTTCCGGGACTCCAACTCCTACGAGCAGTACTTC.

The chain combines TRBV9 with TRBJ2-1; D may be TRBD1 (7 bases). There are 16 residues in the CDR3. V was cut by 0 bases and J by 4 bases, with 14 bases left in between. Germline V CDR1 and CDR2: SGDLS, YYNGEE. CDR3 bases: TGTGCCAGCAGCGTAGCCGGGGGACAGACATACAATGAGCAGTTCTTC. Translating it yields CASSVAGGQTYNEQFF.

This clone appeared a single time. The gene calls are TRBV30 and TRBJ1-2, with D uncertain. The CDR3 sequence is 13 residues long. Trimming left V 7 bases short and J 1 base short, with 13 bases between. Germline V gene sequence: CDR1 GTSNPN, CDR2 SVGIG (reference sequence). CDR3 amino acids: CASQTQFNYGYTF. The CDR3 DNA reads as TGTGCCTCCCAGACTCAATTTAACTATGGCTACACCTTC.

The chain employs TRBV18 and TRBJ1-2, with a tentative D call TRBD1 (6 bases). Germline V gene lookup returns CDR1 KGHSH and CDR2 LQKENI. CDR3 length: 15 residues. Trimming shortened V by 4 bases and J by 2 bases, and 14 bases separated the two germline ends. In DNA form, the CDR3 reads TGTGCCAGCTCACTCACAGGGCGCCCGAACTATGGCTACACCTTC. Protein: CASSLTGRPNYGYTF.

This chain joins TRBV28 and TRBJ2-3; 11 bases match TRBD2. The CDR3 consists of 20 residues. Germline trimming cut 1 base from V and 7 bases from J; bases unmatched to any gene: 19. CDR1 MDHEN and CDR2 SYDVKM come from the germline V gene. This chain's CDR3 is CASSLYIAGGRERTRNTQYF. Here the CDR3 DNA reads TGTGCCAGCAGTTTATATATAGCGGGGGGGCGTGAACGGACAAGAAATACGCAGTATTTT.

The rearrangement uses TRBV24-1 and TRBJ1-6; D gene uncertain. From germline, CDR1 is KGHDR and CDR2 SFDVKD. The V and J ends lost 3 bases and 6 bases respectively, with 8 bases between them. The CDR3 is 14 amino acids. The CDR3 DNA sequence: TGTGCCACCAGTGATGGGCATTTTAATTCACCCCTCCACTTT. It translates to CATSDGHFNSPLHF.

The J gene is TRBJ1-4, the V gene TRBV5-6, with D perhaps matching TRBD1 (5 bases). Deletions cut 1 base from V and 4 bases from J, with 11 bases between. The CDR3 contains 15 residues. CDR1 is SGHDT and CDR2 is YYEEEE in the germline V gene. CDR3 nucleotide sequence: TGTGCCAGCAGCTTGAAGACAGATTATAATGAAAAACTGTTTTTT. Translated: CASSLKTDYNEKLFF.

J is TRBJ1-6 and V is TRBV6-6; D is unclear. Germline CDR1 is MNHNY and CDR2 is SVGAGI (reference sequence). The CDR3 is 12 residues long. V lost 6 bases and J lost 7, with 7 bases in between. CDR3 amino acids: CASRAANSPLHF. The CDR3, as DNA: TGTGCCAGCAGAGCGGCAAATTCACCCCTCCACTTT.

V usage is TRBV15 and J usage is TRBJ2-4; possible D gene TRBD1, 6 bases. The CDR3 runs 14 residues. With 5 bases removed from V and 10 bases from J, the gap between germline ends came to 18 bases. The V gene's germline CDR1 is LNHNV and CDR2 YYDKDF (reference sequence). CDR3 sequence (DNA): TGTGCCACCAGCTCCTGGACAGAGGCGGCTATTCAGTACTTC. The encoded protein is CATSSWTEAAIQYF.

CDR3 region: CASSVGQGLNQPQHF. The CDR3 DNA sequence: TGTGCCAGCAGCGTAGGACAGGGGTTAAATCAGCCCCAGCATTTT. The chain carries TRBV9 and TRBJ1-5, with 8 bases aligning to TRBD1. The CDR3 contains 15 residues. V trimming: 0 bases; J trimming: 4 bases; junction bases outside the gene matches: 3. Germline CDR1 reads SGDLS; CDR2 reads YYNGEE.

The chain links TRBV6-5 to TRBJ1-5, with unresolved D. Germline V CDR1 and CDR2: MNHEY, SVGAGI. V was clipped by 9 bases and J by 2 bases, with 14 bases between them. The CDR3 runs to 14 residues. CDR3 nucleotide sequence: TGTGCCAGTGACATAGGATTGGGCAATCAGCCCCAGCATTTT. Translation: CASDIGLGNQPQHF.

This sequence joins TRBV6-2 or TRBV6-3 and TRBJ1-2, with 7 bases identical to TRBD1. With V trimmed by 6 bases and J by 4 bases, 8 bases remained unmatched. The CDR3 is 14 residues long. Germline lookup yields CDR1 MNHEY and CDR2 SVGEGT. CDR3 sequence reads: CASSRGQRTYGYTF. The CDR3 DNA follows: TGTGCCAGCAGCAGGGGACAGCGCACCTATGGCTACACCTTC.

The chain has TRBV7-6 and TRBJ1-1, with 7 bases lining up with TRBD1. In germline, CDR1 is SGHVS, CDR2 FNYEAQ. The V segment lost 5 bases and the J segment 7 bases; nucleotides outside the gene matches: 16. This CDR3 has 16 residues. The CDR3 nucleotides are TGTGCCAGCAGCCCACGACAGGGAATTGACGGCAGTGAAGCTTTCTTT. It specifies CASSPRQGIDGSEAFF. The full variable domain, with the rest looked up from reference TRBV7-6 and TRBJ1-1, is GAGVSQSPRYKVTKRGQDVALRCDPISGHVSLYWYRQALGQGPEFLTYFNYEAQQDKSGLPNDRFSAERPEGSISTLTIQRTEQRDSAMYRCASSPRQGIDGSEAFFGQGTRLTVV.

The chain is built from TRBV19 and TRBJ1-5; the D is unclear. V was shortened by 8 bases and J by 5 bases, with 16 bases between the two germline ends. The CDR3 covers 14 residues. Germline CDR1 reads LNHDA; CDR2 reads SQIVND (reference sequence). In DNA form, the CDR3 reads TGTGCCAGTCAAAGGCGGGGTTCTCATCAGCCCCAGCATTTT. Residues: CASQRRGSHQPQHF.

The V gene is TRBV7-8, the J gene TRBJ2-1, with TRBD1 matching over 7 bases. In germline, CDR1 is SGHVS, CDR2 FQNEAQ. This CDR3 is 12 amino acids long. With V trimmed by 5 bases and J by 12 bases, 7 bases remained unmatched. The CDR3 loop is CASSVDRARQFF. The CDR3, as DNA: TGTGCCAGCAGCGTCGACAGGGCAAGGCAGTTCTTC.